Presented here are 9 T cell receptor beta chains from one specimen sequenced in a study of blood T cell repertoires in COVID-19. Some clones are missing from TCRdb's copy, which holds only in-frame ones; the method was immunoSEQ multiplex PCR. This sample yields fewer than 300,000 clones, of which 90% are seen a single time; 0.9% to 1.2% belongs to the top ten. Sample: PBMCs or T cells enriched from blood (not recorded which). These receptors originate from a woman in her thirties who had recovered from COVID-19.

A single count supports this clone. The CDR3 nucleotides read TGTGCCTGGAGCTGGGGCGGCGACGGTGAGCAGTTCTTC. It codes for CAWSWGGDGEQFF. The chain combines TRBV30 with TRBJ2-1, with D possibly being TRBD1 (5 bases). Germline V CDR1 and CDR2: GTSNPN, SVGIG (reference sequence). This CDR3 contains 13 residues. V was trimmed by 3 bases and J by 9 bases, leaving 15 bases between them.

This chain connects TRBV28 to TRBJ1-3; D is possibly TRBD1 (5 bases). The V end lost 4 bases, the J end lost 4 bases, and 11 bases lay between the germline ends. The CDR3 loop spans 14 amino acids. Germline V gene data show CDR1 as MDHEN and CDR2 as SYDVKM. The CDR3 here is CASSSRDLGNTIYF. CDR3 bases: TGTGCCAGCAGTTCCCGGGACTTAGGAAACACCATATATTTT.

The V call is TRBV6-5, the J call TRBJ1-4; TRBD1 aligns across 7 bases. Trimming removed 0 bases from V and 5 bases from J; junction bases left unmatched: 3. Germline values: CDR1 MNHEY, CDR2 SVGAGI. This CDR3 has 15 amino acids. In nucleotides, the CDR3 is TGTGCCAGCAGTTACTCCGGGACAGTAAATGAAAAACTGTTTTTT. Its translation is CASSYSGTVNEKLFF.

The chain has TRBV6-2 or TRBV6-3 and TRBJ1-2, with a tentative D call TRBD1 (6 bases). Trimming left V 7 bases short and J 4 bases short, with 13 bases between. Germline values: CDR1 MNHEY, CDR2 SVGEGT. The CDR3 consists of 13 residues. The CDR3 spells CASTPRGGYGYTF. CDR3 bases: TGTGCCAGCACCCCGCGAGGGGGCTATGGCTACACCTTC.

This CDR3 reads CATRGWQGDTEAFF. Here the CDR3 DNA reads TGTGCCACCCGGGGGTGGCAGGGCGACACTGAAGCTTTCTTT. The chain employs TRBV24-1 and TRBJ1-1; TRBD1 is a possible D gene (5 bases). From germline, CDR1 is KGHDR and CDR2 SFDVKD. The length of the CDR3 is 14 residues. Trimming stripped 9 bases from V and 3 bases from J, with 16 bases between.

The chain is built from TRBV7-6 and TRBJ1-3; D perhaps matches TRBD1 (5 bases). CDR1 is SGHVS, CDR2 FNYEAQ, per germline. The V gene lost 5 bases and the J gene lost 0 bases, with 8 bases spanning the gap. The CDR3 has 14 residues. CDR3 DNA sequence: TGTGCCAGCAGCCCGGACAACTCTGGAAACACCATATATTTT. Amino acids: CASSPDNSGNTIYF.

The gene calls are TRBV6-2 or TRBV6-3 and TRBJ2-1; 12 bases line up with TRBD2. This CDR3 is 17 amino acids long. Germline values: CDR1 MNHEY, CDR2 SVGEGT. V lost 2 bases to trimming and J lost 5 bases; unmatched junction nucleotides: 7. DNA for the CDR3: TGTGCCAGCAGTTACGCGACTAGCGGGAGATTCGACAATGAGCAGTTCTTC. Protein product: CASSYATSGRFDNEQFF.

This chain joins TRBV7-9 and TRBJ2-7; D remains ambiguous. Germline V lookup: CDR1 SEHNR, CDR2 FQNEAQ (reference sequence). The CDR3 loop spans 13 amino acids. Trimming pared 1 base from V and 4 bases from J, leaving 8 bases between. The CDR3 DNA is TGTGCCAGCAGCTTAGACCCCAGATACGAGCAGTACTTC. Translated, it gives CASSLDPRYEQYF.

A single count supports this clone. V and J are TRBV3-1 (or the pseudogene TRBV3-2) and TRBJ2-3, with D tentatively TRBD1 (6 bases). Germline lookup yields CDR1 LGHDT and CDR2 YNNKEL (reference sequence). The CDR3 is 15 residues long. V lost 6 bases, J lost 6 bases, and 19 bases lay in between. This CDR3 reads CASSQPGHGPDTQYF. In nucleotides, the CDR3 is TGTGCCAGCAGTCAACCGGGACACGGACCGGATACGCAGTATTTT.